Following are 4 T cell receptor beta chains from one sample sequenced in a study of blood T cell repertoires in COVID-19. Clones were sequenced by immunoSEQ multiplex PCR, and TCRdb holds only the in-frame ones, with some missing. The table has some 82,000 clones, around 82% seen once. The source material was peripheral blood. The source is a man of 80 years or more with active or convalescent COVID-19.

The V call is TRBV5-1, the J call TRBJ2-7, with 9 bases matching TRBD1. With 0 bases clipped from V and 3 bases from J, the junction kept 4 bases outside the gene matches. The CDR3 loop spans 15 amino acids. Germline V gene sequence: CDR1 SGHRS, CDR2 YFSETQ. CDR3 loop: CASSLEGTGFYEQYF. For the CDR3, the DNA is TGCGCCAGCAGCTTGGAGGGGACAGGGTTCTACGAGCAGTACTTC.

The chain couples TRBV5-1 to TRBJ2-1; D is perhaps TRBD1 (6 bases). Germline CDR1 is SGHRS and CDR2 is YFSETQ. The CDR3 has 16 residues. V was trimmed by 4 bases and J by 6 bases, leaving 20 bases between them. CDR3 coding DNA: TGCGCCAGCAGCCTTGGACAGCCGGCGACCCCCAATGAGCAGTTCTTC. This sequence encodes CASSLGQPATPNEQFF.

The chain combines TRBV19 with TRBJ2-3; D unclear. Germline V gene data show CDR1 as LNHDA and CDR2 as SQIVND (reference sequence). The length of the CDR3 is 16 residues. V lost 5 bases and J lost 2, with 17 bases in between. The CDR3 loop is CASSPPFEVYTDTQYF. In DNA, the CDR3 is TGTGCCAGTAGTCCACCCTTTGAAGTCTACACAGATACGCAGTATTTT.

The chain combines TRBV30 with TRBJ2-3; 8 positions agree with TRBD2. The CDR3 runs to 14 residues. J lost 2 bases, V lost 8 bases, and 9 bases had no gene match. Germline loops: CDR1 GTSNPN, CDR2 SVGIG (reference sequence). The CDR3 loop is CARAKRGFTDTQYF. The CDR3, as DNA: TGTGCCCGTGCTAAGCGGGGGTTCACAGATACGCAGTATTTT.